These 4 T cell receptor beta chains were all obtained from the same sample, sequenced in a study of blood T cells in healthy people across ages. For the second PCR, which ran for roughly 6 to 11 cycles, a sample-barcoded 5' primer and a J-beta primer mix were used. TCRdb reanalysed the 5' RACE reads using MiXCR and keeps one entry per CDR3 protein. The table has hundreds of thousands of distinct CDR3 sequences, around 26% seen once; the top ten hold roughly 17%. The sequencing sample was made of blood. The receptors were sampled from an elderly woman in good health.

The sample holds a few counts of this clonotype. The chain combines TRBV5-6 with TRBJ2-2, with D unresolved. Germline V gene sequence: CDR1 SGHDT, CDR2 YYEEEE. This CDR3 is 15 amino acids long. The V and J ends lost 2 bases and 5 bases respectively, with 13 bases between them. The CDR3 sequence is CASSFLGLKTGELFF. DNA for the CDR3: TGTGCCAGCAGCTTCCTAGGCCTTAAGACCGGGGAGCTGTTTTTT.

V and J are TRBV7-8 and TRBJ1-4; 7 nucleotides match TRBD1. This CDR3 has 15 residues. Germline-derived CDR1 and CDR2 are SGHVS and FQNEAQ. Losses at the gene ends were 4 bases for V and 7 bases for J; bases not matched to a gene: 9. CDR3 bases: TGTGCCAGCAGCTACAACAGGGGATTGAGTGAAAAACTGTTTTTT. Protein: CASSYNRGLSEKLFF.

This clonotype was detected a few times. V usage is TRBV20-1 and J usage is TRBJ1-1, with TRBD1 identical over 9 bases. Germline CDR1 and CDR2: DFQATT and SNEGSKA (reference sequence). The CDR3 sequence is 14 residues long. V lost 1 base and J lost 6; bases outside the gene matches: 6. Here the CDR3 reads CSARGQGVRAEAFF. Written as DNA, the CDR3 is TGCAGTGCTAGAGGACAGGGGGTTCGGGCTGAAGCTTTCTTT.

Many counts were recorded for this clonotype. V gene TRBV5-1 combines with J gene TRBJ2-7; TRBD1 agrees at 9 bases. Germline-derived CDR1 and CDR2 are SGHRS and YFSETQ. The CDR3 is made up of 18 amino acids. The V segment lost 0 bases and the J segment 2 bases; nucleotides outside the gene matches: 12. The CDR3 DNA sequence: TGCGCCAGCAGCTTGGTTAGTGGGACAGGGACTCTCACCTACGAGCAGTACTTC. Protein sequence: CASSLVSGTGTLTYEQYF.